Listed below are T cell receptor beta chains from one sample, sequenced in a study of T cell changes during pregnancy in multiple sclerosis. Sequencing was performed with immunoSEQ multiplex PCR; in TCRdb, only in-frame clones are kept and a portion is missing. The sample has about 31,000 clones, approximately 90% seen once. The sample in question was CD8+ T cells from peripheral blood mononuclear cells, obtained in the second trimester of pregnancy. Receptors were obtained from a female donor with multiple sclerosis, enrolled in a pregnancy study. Both conserved end residues are part of each CDR3. The order of the fields is CDR3 DNA, CDR3 protein, D gene, J gene, CDR3 length, clone size, V gene. A D gene is named only where the DNA matches it firmly. Size is stated for part of the rows, as once, few or many counts, or as a class when the clone is expanded.

DNA: TGTGCCACCAGTGTGACTAGCGGGACTACAGATACGCAGTATTTT
CDR3: CATSVTSGTTDTQYF
D: TRBD2
J: TRBJ2-3
length: 15
size: .
V: TRBV15

DNA: TGCGCCAGCAGCTTCTCGCGGGAATACGAGCAGTACTTC
CDR3: CASSFSREYEQYF
D: .
J: TRBJ2-7
length: 13
size: .
V: TRBV5-1

DNA: TGTGCCAGCAGTGCCAGGGGGGTGAACACTGAAGCTTTCTTT
CDR3: CASSARGVNTEAFF
D: TRBD1
J: TRBJ1-1
length: 14
size: .
V: TRBV2

DNA: TGCGCCAGCAGCCAGGAAGTTCCCCTCCCGGGACTAGTTAGTTCCGAGCAGTTCTTC
CDR3: CASSQEVPLPGLVSSEQFF
D: TRBD2
J: TRBJ2-1
length: 19
size: .
V: TRBV4-3

DNA: TGTGCCAGCAGCTTGGGTTTACTAGCGGGGGCCTCCTCGGATACGCAGTATTTT
CDR3: CASSLGLLAGASSDTQYF
D: TRBD2
J: TRBJ2-3
length: 18
size: .
V: TRBV5-6

DNA: TGTGCCAGCAGTCCCCACAGGGGGCGGTTGGTAGGAAAACTGTTTTTT
CDR3: CASSPHRGRLVGKLFF
D: TRBD1
J: TRBJ1-4
length: 16
size: once
V: TRBV28

DNA: TGCGCCAGCAGCCAGGACCAGGGGGTAGGGGCCAACGTCCTGACTTTC
CDR3: CASSQDQGVGANVLTF
D: TRBD1
J: TRBJ2-6
length: 16
size: .
V: TRBV4-3

DNA: TGTGCCAGCAGCCATGGGCGGGTCGAGAGGACCCAGTACTTC
CDR3: CASSHGRVERTQYF
D: .
J: TRBJ2-5
length: 14
size: .
V: TRBV7-9

DNA: TGTGCCAGCAGCTTAGCCGGGACAGGGTACTACGAGCAGTACTTC
CDR3: CASSLAGTGYYEQYF
D: TRBD1
J: TRBJ2-7
length: 15
size: .
V: TRBV7-2

DNA: TGTGCCAGCAGCTTAGAGGAGACTGAAGCTTTCTTT
CDR3: CASSLEETEAFF
D: .
J: TRBJ1-1
length: 12
size: medium-sized
V: TRBV7-9

DNA: TGTGCCAGCAGCCAAGTCTGGGGAGAGTCTGAGCAGTTCTTC
CDR3: CASSQVWGESEQFF
D: .
J: TRBJ2-1
length: 14
size: .
V: TRBV14

DNA: TGTGCCAGTAGGACAGGGAGTGGTGGCTACACCTTC
CDR3: CASRTGSGGYTF
D: TRBD1
J: TRBJ1-2
length: 12
size: .
V: TRBV19

DNA: TGTGCCAGCAGTGAAAAAGAGACTAGCCCACGAGAGACCCAGTACTTC
CDR3: CASSEKETSPRETQYF
D: TRBD2
J: TRBJ2-5
length: 16
size: once
V: TRBV2

DNA: TGTGCCAGCACTCCCTATGAGGGTATGAACACTGAAGCTTTCTTT
CDR3: CASTPYEGMNTEAFF
D: .
J: TRBJ1-1
length: 15
size: few
V: TRBV11-3